Listed below are T cell receptor beta chains from one sample, sequenced in a study of chemoradiotherapy in HPV16-positive cancers. Sequencing used immunoSEQ multiplex PCR; TCRdb keeps in-frame clones, though not all of them. The sample has about 20,000 clones; 85% to 90% are singletons. This specimen was blood, taken from a patient who underwent chemoradiotherapy. These receptors all stem from a human donor with HPV-associated anogenital cancer. Each CDR3 is given with its conserved first and last residue. A D gene is named only where the DNA matches it firmly. Clone size is stated in some rows and not others, as once, few, many or a class when expanded.

abundance: .
d_gene: .
j_gene: TRBJ1-2
v_gene: TRBV19
CDR3nt: TGTGCCAGTAGTATTGGCAGGGGAGACTATGGCTACACCTTC
CDR3aa: CASSIGRGDYGYTF

abundance: once
d_gene: .
j_gene: TRBJ2-1
v_gene: TRBV5-1
CDR3nt: TGCGCCAGCAGCTTGACCGGGAATCAGGCCTACAATGAGCAGTTCTTC
CDR3aa: CASSLTGNQAYNEQFF

abundance: .
d_gene: .
j_gene: TRBJ1-2
v_gene: TRBV29-1
CDR3nt: TGCAGCGTTTTTCAGCTTGGCTACACCTTC
CDR3aa: CSVFQLGYTF

abundance: .
d_gene: .
j_gene: TRBJ1-5
v_gene: TRBV7-2
CDR3nt: TGTGCCAGCAGCCCCCAGTTAAATCAGCCCCAGCATTTT
CDR3aa: CASSPQLNQPQHF

abundance: .
d_gene: .
j_gene: TRBJ1-2
v_gene: TRBV2
CDR3nt: TGTGCCAGCAGTGAAGGCGGGCAACCAATTCCCAACTATGGCTACACCTTC
CDR3aa: CASSEGGQPIPNYGYTF

abundance: .
d_gene: TRBD2
j_gene: TRBJ2-1
v_gene: TRBV19
CDR3nt: TGTGCCAGCAAAGCCGGGGGGTTAATGTACAATGAGCAGTTCTTC
CDR3aa: CASKAGGLMYNEQFF

abundance: .
d_gene: TRBD2
j_gene: TRBJ2-5
v_gene: TRBV5-1
CDR3nt: TGCGCCAGCAGCGCCCAGCGGGGGGGCTTGGAGACCCAGTACTTC
CDR3aa: CASSAQRGGLETQYF

abundance: .
d_gene: .
j_gene: TRBJ1-2
v_gene: TRBV16
CDR3nt: TGTGCCAGCAGCCAATCAATTGGGGGGCGAAGTGTCGGCTACACCTTC
CDR3aa: CASSQSIGGRSVGYTF

abundance: few
d_gene: TRBD1
j_gene: TRBJ1-2
v_gene: TRBV7-2
CDR3nt: TGTGCCAGCAGCTTAGGACAGGGGGACTATGGCTACACCTTC
CDR3aa: CASSLGQGDYGYTF

abundance: .
d_gene: .
j_gene: TRBJ2-7
v_gene: TRBV19
CDR3nt: TGTGCCAGTAGCCCTTTGGGAGGGGGCGCGGGGGAGCAGTACTTC
CDR3aa: CASSPLGGGAGEQYF

abundance: .
d_gene: TRBD1
j_gene: TRBJ1-5
v_gene: TRBV7-2
CDR3nt: TGTGCCAGCAGCCCGACAGGGGGACAGCCCCAGCATTTT
CDR3aa: CASSPTGGQPQHF

abundance: .
d_gene: .
j_gene: TRBJ2-1
v_gene: TRBV29-1
CDR3nt: TGCAGCGTTACCCACAGGGGAGGGGATGAGCAGTTCTTC
CDR3aa: CSVTHRGGDEQFF

abundance: .
d_gene: TRBD2
j_gene: TRBJ2-5
v_gene: TRBV9
CDR3nt: TGTGCCAGCAGCGTGGGACTAGCCCAAGAGACCCAGTACTTC
CDR3aa: CASSVGLAQETQYF

abundance: .
d_gene: TRBD2
j_gene: TRBJ2-3
v_gene: TRBV7-9
CDR3nt: TGTGCCAGCAGCTCAAGGGTGGATAGCGGGGGGGCCGCAGATACGCAGTATTTT
CDR3aa: CASSSRVDSGGAADTQYF

abundance: few
d_gene: .
j_gene: TRBJ1-2
v_gene: TRBV7-9
CDR3nt: TGTGCCAGCAGCTTTGACAAGGCTTTGGACTATGGCTACACCTTC
CDR3aa: CASSFDKALDYGYTF

abundance: few
d_gene: .
j_gene: TRBJ2-7
v_gene: TRBV11-2
CDR3nt: TGTGCCAGCAGCCGGAGGGCTTGGCAGGGCTCCTACGAGCAGTACTTC
CDR3aa: CASSRRAWQGSYEQYF

abundance: few
d_gene: TRBD1
j_gene: TRBJ1-1
v_gene: TRBV7-9
CDR3nt: TGTGCCAGCAGCTTAGCGGGACAGTTTACTGAAGCTTTCTTT
CDR3aa: CASSLAGQFTEAFF

abundance: .
d_gene: .
j_gene: TRBJ1-2
v_gene: TRBV29-1
CDR3nt: TGCAGCGTTGTTTTCGGCCCCTATGGCTACACCTTC
CDR3aa: CSVVFGPYGYTF

abundance: .
d_gene: .
j_gene: TRBJ1-4
v_gene: TRBV5-1
CDR3nt: TGCGCCAGCAGTTTGGACGGGCAGGGCGGTGAAAAACTGTTTTTT
CDR3aa: CASSLDGQGGEKLFF

abundance: .
d_gene: .
j_gene: TRBJ2-3
v_gene: TRBV7-9
CDR3nt: TGTGCCAGCAGCGACCCTCACACAGATACGCAGTATTTT
CDR3aa: CASSDPHTDTQYF

abundance: few
d_gene: TRBD2
j_gene: TRBJ2-7
v_gene: TRBV28
CDR3nt: TGTGCCAGCAGCCTCTCCGGGGGGACCTACGAGCAGTACTTC
CDR3aa: CASSLSGGTYEQYF

abundance: .
d_gene: .
j_gene: TRBJ2-2
v_gene: TRBV6-1
CDR3nt: TGTGCCAGCAGTGAACACAGGGATAACACCGGGGAGCTGTTTTTT
CDR3aa: CASSEHRDNTGELFF

abundance: .
d_gene: TRBD2
j_gene: TRBJ2-5
v_gene: TRBV5-1
CDR3nt: TGCGCCAGCAGCCAAGATCCACTAGCGGGGGTACAAGAGACCCAGTACTTC
CDR3aa: CASSQDPLAGVQETQYF

abundance: .
d_gene: .
j_gene: TRBJ2-3
v_gene: TRBV18
CDR3nt: TGTGCCAGCTCCTATCAACACACAGATACGCAGTATTTT
CDR3aa: CASSYQHTDTQYF

abundance: .
d_gene: TRBD2
j_gene: TRBJ2-6
v_gene: TRBV5-1
CDR3nt: TGCGCCAGCAGCCCGAGAACTAGCGGGGGCCACTCTGGGGCCAACGTCCTGACTTTC
CDR3aa: CASSPRTSGGHSGANVLTF

abundance: .
d_gene: .
j_gene: TRBJ2-5
v_gene: TRBV6-1
CDR3nt: TGTGCCTACGGGGAGTTCCAAGAGACCCAGTACTTC
CDR3aa: CAYGEFQETQYF

abundance: few
d_gene: TRBD1
j_gene: TRBJ1-4
v_gene: TRBV29-1
CDR3nt: TGCAGCGCCGGGGGGGGACAGGGGGCTGGAAAACTGTTTTTT
CDR3aa: CSAGGGQGAGKLFF

abundance: .
d_gene: .
j_gene: TRBJ1-2
v_gene: TRBV15
CDR3nt: TGTGCCACCAGCAGAGCGAGTATTCAGGTCTATGGCTACACCTTC
CDR3aa: CATSRASIQVYGYTF

abundance: .
d_gene: TRBD1
j_gene: TRBJ2-3
v_gene: TRBV4-1
CDR3nt: TGCGCCAGCAGCCAAGATGGGGCTGACAGGGCCCAAACAGATACGCAGTATTTT
CDR3aa: CASSQDGADRAQTDTQYF

abundance: .
d_gene: .
j_gene: TRBJ1-5
v_gene: TRBV6-1
CDR3nt: TGTGCCAGCAGTGAAGAGCCAGGGATTGAGCCCCAGCATTTT
CDR3aa: CASSEEPGIEPQHF

abundance: once
d_gene: .
j_gene: TRBJ1-4
v_gene: TRBV7-9
CDR3nt: TGTGCCAGCACCCCAGGGCAGGTGACTAATGAAAAACTGTTTTTT
CDR3aa: CASTPGQVTNEKLFF

abundance: .
d_gene: .
j_gene: TRBJ1-4
v_gene: TRBV30
CDR3nt: TGTGCCTGGAGCGTTCTGGCCGGGCGGCTGTTTTTT
CDR3aa: CAWSVLAGRLFF

abundance: .
d_gene: .
j_gene: TRBJ1-2
v_gene: TRBV29-1
CDR3nt: TGCAGCTTCTTCAGGTTGGGCTATGGCTACACCTTC
CDR3aa: CSFFRLGYGYTF

abundance: .
d_gene: TRBD2
j_gene: TRBJ2-3
v_gene: TRBV5-8
CDR3nt: TGTGCCAGCAGCTCCACTAGCGGGGGGCCAGATACGCAGTATTTT
CDR3aa: CASSSTSGGPDTQYF

abundance: .
d_gene: .
j_gene: TRBJ1-2
v_gene: TRBV21-1
CDR3nt: TGTGCCAGCAGCAAAGGACAGGGCCTAGACTATGGCTACACCTTC
CDR3aa: CASSKGQGLDYGYTF

abundance: .
d_gene: TRBD2
j_gene: TRBJ2-1
v_gene: TRBV7-2
CDR3nt: TGTGCCAGCAGCAAGACTAGCGGGGGGATTCACAATGAGCAGTTCTTC
CDR3aa: CASSKTSGGIHNEQFF

abundance: few
d_gene: TRBD1
j_gene: TRBJ1-4
v_gene: TRBV18
CDR3nt: TGTGCCAGCTCGCCCCAAACAACAGGGGGAGCTGAAAAACTGTTTTTT
CDR3aa: CASSPQTTGGAEKLFF

abundance: .
d_gene: .
j_gene: TRBJ1-1
v_gene: TRBV6-5
CDR3nt: TGTGCCAGCAGCCACGGCGGGAGGGCATACACTGAAGCTTTCTTT
CDR3aa: CASSHGGRAYTEAFF

abundance: .
d_gene: TRBD1
j_gene: TRBJ1-4
v_gene: TRBV7-9
CDR3nt: TGTGCCAGCAGCTCCGGGACAGGGGGACTTGCAACTAATGAAAAACTGTTTTTT
CDR3aa: CASSSGTGGLATNEKLFF

abundance: few
d_gene: TRBD1
j_gene: TRBJ1-6
v_gene: TRBV6-1
CDR3nt: TGTGCCAGCAGTGATGGGACAGGGAGTTCACCCCTCCACTTT
CDR3aa: CASSDGTGSSPLHF

abundance: .
d_gene: .
j_gene: TRBJ2-5
v_gene: TRBV6-1
CDR3nt: TGTGCCAGCAGTGCCGTATTCCAAGAGACCCAGTACTTC
CDR3aa: CASSAVFQETQYF

abundance: .
d_gene: TRBD1
j_gene: TRBJ1-4
v_gene: TRBV2
CDR3nt: TGTGCCAGCAGTGAACAGGGACAGGGTAGTGAAAAACTGTTTTTT
CDR3aa: CASSEQGQGSEKLFF

abundance: .
d_gene: .
j_gene: TRBJ1-1
v_gene: TRBV4-2
CDR3nt: TGTGCCAGCAGCCAAGAAGAAGGAGGAGGCACTGAAGCTTTCTTT
CDR3aa: CASSQEEGGGTEAFF

abundance: large
d_gene: .
j_gene: TRBJ2-1
v_gene: TRBV15
CDR3nt: TGTGCCACCAGCAGAGATGGTGGGGCGGCATACGTTCGGAAGCAGTTCTTC
CDR3aa: CATSRDGGAAYVRKQFF

abundance: .
d_gene: .
j_gene: TRBJ1-3
v_gene: TRBV7-2
CDR3nt: TGTGCCAGCAGCTTAGTTCAATCGGGATTCGGAAACACCATATATTTT
CDR3aa: CASSLVQSGFGNTIYF

abundance: .
d_gene: TRBD1
j_gene: TRBJ1-1
v_gene: TRBV27
CDR3nt: TGTGCCAGCAGTTCCCTGGGCGCAGGGGGGATGAACACTGAAGCTTTCTTT
CDR3aa: CASSSLGAGGMNTEAFF

abundance: .
d_gene: TRBD2
j_gene: TRBJ2-3
v_gene: TRBV30
CDR3nt: TGTGCCTGGAACGCCGGACTAGCGGGGGGGACAGATACGCAGTATTTT
CDR3aa: CAWNAGLAGGTDTQYF

abundance: .
d_gene: .
j_gene: TRBJ2-5
v_gene: TRBV27
CDR3nt: TGTGCCAGCAGTTTTTGGGGCCGCCAAGAGACCCAGTACTTC
CDR3aa: CASSFWGRQETQYF

abundance: .
d_gene: .
j_gene: TRBJ1-2
v_gene: TRBV5-6
CDR3nt: TGTGCCAGCAGCTTGGCCCAACGAGGACGGATCTATGGCTACACCTTC
CDR3aa: CASSLAQRGRIYGYTF

abundance: .
d_gene: TRBD2
j_gene: TRBJ2-5
v_gene: TRBV5-1
CDR3nt: TGCGCCAGCAGCGTCACTAGCGGGGCTAAAGAGACCCAGTACTTC
CDR3aa: CASSVTSGAKETQYF

abundance: .
d_gene: TRBD1
j_gene: TRBJ2-1
v_gene: TRBV9
CDR3nt: TGTGCCAGCAGCGCCCTGACAGGGGGCCCGTACAATGAGCAGTTCTTC
CDR3aa: CASSALTGGPYNEQFF